This TCR beta chain was retrieved from a study of identical twins. General study results and limits: Cord blood beta clonotypes present at high abundance carried fewer insertions; no such pattern appeared in memory repertoires.

V was clipped by 1 base and J by 4 bases, with 10 bases between them. The CDR3 totals 14 residues. There are many counts of this clonotype. The antigen is not known. TCRdb called the 5' RACE reads again in MiXCR, with one record for every CDR3 protein. Of roughly 540,000 distinct CDR3 sequences in the sample, about 20% are singletons; the top ten hold roughly 0.9%. These data were also filed under a second study, of T cells expressing NK-cell markers. Turning to that study: Repertoire data for TCR beta were derived from sorted T cells (CD3+CD56+NKG2C+, CD3+CD56+NKG2C- and CD3+CD56-NKG2C+).

The receptor was derived from a woman aged 18-29 years in good health. The chain couples TRBV12-3 or TRBV12-4 to TRBJ1-1, with no clear D. The sample comprised CD4+ T cells sorted from blood. CDR3 sequence: CASSLGPTGTEAFF. The CDR3 bases are TGTGCCAGCAGTTTAGGACCGACCGGCACTGAAGCTTTCTTT.